This entry features one TCR beta chain sequence. The data originate from a study of quantifying T cell responses using KT2 cells. Whole-study context: cDNA was made from DNase-treated RNA using alpha and beta constant primers. A predetermined fluorescence threshold ended the second PCR, run as a qPCR.

The V gene's germline CDR1 is SGHVS and CDR2 FNYEAQ. V was pared by 4 bases and J by 5 bases, with 18 bases between. The CDR3 is made up of 15 amino acids. Unfractionated PBMC were spiked with known numbers of KT2 clone cells. Each cDNA got a UMI-containing oligo ligated at its 3' end. First-round PCR used about 4 cycles and beta primers RC1.1 and RC1.2 covering TRBC1 and TRBC2. TCRdb independently ran MiXCR on the UMI-ligation and nested PCR reads; one entry per CDR3 protein. Of around 56,000 distinct CDR3 sequences in the sample, around an eighth are singletons; the top ten hold approximately 10%. The TCR originated in a human donor. This chain uses TRBV7-6 with TRBJ2-7; D may match TRBD1 or TRBD2 (5 bases each). The sequencing sample was made of PBMCs spiked with cells of the T cell clone KT2. CDR3 coding DNA: TGTGCCAGCAGCTCGCAAGAGGGGCTTCCCCACGAGCAGTACTTC. Its translation is CASSSQEGLPHEQYF. Using reference TRBV7-6 and TRBJ2-7 for the parts outside the CDR3, the full variable domain is GAGVSQSPRYKVTKRGQDVALRCDPISGHVSLYWYRQALGQGPEFLTYFNYEAQQDKSGLPNDRFSAERPEGSISTLTIQRTEQRDSAMYRCASSSQEGLPHEQYFGPGTRLTVT.